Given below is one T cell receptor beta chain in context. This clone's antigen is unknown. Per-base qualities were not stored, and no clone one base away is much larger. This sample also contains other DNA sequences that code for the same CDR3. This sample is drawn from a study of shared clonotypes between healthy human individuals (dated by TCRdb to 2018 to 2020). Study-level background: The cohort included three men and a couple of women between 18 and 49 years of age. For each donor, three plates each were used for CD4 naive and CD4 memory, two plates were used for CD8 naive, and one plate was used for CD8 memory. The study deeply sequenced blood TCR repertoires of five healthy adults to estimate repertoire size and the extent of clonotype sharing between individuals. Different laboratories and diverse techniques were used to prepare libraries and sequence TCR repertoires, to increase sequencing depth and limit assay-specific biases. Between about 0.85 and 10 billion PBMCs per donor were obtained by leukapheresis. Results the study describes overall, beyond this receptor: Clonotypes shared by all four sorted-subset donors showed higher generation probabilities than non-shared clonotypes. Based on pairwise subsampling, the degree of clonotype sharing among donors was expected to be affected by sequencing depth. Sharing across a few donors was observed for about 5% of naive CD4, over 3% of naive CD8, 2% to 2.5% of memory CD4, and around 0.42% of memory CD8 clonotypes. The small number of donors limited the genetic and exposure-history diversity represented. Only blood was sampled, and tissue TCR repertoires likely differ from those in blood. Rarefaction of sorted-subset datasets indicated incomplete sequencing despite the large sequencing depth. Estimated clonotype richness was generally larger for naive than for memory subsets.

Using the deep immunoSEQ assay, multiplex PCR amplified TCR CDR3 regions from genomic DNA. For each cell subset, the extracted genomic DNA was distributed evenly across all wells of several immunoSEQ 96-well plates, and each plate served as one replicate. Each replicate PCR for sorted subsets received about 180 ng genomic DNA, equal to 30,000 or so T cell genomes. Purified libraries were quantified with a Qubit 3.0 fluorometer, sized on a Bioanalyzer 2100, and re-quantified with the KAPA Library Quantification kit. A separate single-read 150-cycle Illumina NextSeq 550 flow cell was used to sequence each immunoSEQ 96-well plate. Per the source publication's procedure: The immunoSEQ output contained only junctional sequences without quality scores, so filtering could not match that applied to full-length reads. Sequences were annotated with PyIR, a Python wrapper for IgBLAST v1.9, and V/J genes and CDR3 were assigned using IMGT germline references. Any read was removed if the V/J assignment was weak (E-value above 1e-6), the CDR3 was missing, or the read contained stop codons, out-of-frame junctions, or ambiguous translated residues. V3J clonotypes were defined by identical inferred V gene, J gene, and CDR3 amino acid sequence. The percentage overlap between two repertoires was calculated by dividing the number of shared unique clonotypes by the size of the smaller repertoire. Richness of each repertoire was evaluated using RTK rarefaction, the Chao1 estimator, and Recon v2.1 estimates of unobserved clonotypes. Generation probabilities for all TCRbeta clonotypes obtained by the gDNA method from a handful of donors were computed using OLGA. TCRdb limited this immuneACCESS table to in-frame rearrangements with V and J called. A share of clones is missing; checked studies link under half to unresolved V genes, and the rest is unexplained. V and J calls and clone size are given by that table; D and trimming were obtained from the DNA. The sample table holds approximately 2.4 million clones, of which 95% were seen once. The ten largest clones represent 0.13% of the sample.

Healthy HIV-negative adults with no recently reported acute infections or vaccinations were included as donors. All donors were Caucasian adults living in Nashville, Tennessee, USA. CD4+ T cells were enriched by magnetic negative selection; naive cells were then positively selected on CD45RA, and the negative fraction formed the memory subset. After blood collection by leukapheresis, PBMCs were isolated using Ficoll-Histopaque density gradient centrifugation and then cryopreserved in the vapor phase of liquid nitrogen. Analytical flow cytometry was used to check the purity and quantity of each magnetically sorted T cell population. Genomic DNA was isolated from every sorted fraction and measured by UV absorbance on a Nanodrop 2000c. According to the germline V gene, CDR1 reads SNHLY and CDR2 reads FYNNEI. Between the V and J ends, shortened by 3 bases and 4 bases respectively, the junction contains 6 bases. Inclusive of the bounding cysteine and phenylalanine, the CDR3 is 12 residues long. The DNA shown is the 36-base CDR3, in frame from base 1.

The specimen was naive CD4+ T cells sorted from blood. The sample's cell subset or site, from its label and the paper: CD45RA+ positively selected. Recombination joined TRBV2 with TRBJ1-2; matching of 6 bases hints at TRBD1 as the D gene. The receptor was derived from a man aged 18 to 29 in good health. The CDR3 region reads CASSDRGYGYTF. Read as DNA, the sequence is TGTGCCAGCAGTGACAGGGGCTATGGCTACACCTTC.